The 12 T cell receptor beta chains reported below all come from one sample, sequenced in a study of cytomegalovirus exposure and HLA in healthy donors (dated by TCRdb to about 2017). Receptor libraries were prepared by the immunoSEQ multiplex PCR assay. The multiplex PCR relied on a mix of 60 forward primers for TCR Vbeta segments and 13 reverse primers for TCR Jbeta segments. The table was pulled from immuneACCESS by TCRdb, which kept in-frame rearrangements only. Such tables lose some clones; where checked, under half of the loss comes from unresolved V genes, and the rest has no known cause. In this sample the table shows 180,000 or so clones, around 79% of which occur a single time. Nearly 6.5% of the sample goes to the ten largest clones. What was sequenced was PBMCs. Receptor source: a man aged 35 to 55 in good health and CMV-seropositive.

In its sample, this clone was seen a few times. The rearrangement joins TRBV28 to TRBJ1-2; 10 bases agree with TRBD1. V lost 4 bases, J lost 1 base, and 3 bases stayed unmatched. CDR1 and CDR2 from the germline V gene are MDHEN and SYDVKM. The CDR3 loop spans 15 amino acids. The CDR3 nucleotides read TGTGCCAGCAGTTCCTGGACAGGGGGTAACTATGGCTACACCTTC. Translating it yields CASSSWTGGNYGYTF.

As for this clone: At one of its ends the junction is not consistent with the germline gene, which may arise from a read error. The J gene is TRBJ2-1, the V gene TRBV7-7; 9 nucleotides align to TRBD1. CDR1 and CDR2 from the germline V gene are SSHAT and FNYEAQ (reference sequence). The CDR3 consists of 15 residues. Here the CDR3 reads CASSPDRGVFNEQFF. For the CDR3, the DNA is TGTGCTAGCAGCCCGGACAGGGGAGTGTTCAATGAGCAGTTCTTC.

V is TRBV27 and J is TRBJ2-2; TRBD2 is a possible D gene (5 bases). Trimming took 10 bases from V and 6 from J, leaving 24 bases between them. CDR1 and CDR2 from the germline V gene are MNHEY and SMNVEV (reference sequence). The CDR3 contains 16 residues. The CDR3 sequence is CATSRGRIREAGELFF. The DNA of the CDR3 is TGTGCCACATCCAGAGGACGGATCCGGGAAGCCGGGGAGCTGTTTTTT.

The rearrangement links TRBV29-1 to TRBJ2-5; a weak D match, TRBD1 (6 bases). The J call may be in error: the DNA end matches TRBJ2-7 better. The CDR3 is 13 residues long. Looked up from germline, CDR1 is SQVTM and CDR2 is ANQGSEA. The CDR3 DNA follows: TGCAGCGCCAACCGGGACAACTCCTACGAGCAGTACTTC. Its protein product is CSANRDNSYEQYF.

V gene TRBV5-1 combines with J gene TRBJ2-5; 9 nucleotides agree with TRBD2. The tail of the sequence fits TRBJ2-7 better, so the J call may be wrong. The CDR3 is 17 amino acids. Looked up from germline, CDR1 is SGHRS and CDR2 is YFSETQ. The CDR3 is CASSLGAEVAGVGEQYF. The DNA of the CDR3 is TGCGCCAGCAGCTTGGGCGCCGAGGTAGCGGGAGTTGGCGAGCAGTACTTC.

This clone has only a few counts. The CDR3 loop reads CASSFGDRAYEQYF. The CDR3, as DNA: TGTGCCAGCAGCTTCGGGGACAGGGCCTACGAGCAGTACTTC. V and J are TRBV5-4 and TRBJ2-7; TRBD1 aligns across 9 bases. The germline CDR1 and CDR2 sequences are SGHNT and YYREEE (reference sequence). V was clipped by 2 bases and J by 2 bases; unmatched bases: 2. This CDR3 comprises 14 residues. Complete variable domain (other parts from reference TRBV5-4 and TRBJ2-7): ETGVTQSPTHLIKTRGQQVTLRCSSQSGHNTVSWYQQALGQGPQFIFQYYREEENGRGNFPPRFSGLQFPNYSSELNVNALELDDSALYLCASSFGDRAYEQYFGPGTRLTVT.

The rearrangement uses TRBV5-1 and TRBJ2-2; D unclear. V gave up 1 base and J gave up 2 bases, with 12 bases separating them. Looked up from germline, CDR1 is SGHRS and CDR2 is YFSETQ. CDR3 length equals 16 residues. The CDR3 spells CASSLRWSQNTGELFF. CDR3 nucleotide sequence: TGCGCCAGCAGCTTGCGGTGGAGCCAAAACACCGGGGAGCTGTTTTTT.

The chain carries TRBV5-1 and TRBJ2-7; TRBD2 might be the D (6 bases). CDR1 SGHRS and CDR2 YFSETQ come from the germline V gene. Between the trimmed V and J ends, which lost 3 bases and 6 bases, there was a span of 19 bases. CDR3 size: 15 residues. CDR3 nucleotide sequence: TGCGCCAGCAGCTCTGGACTCCCGGGGGTTAGCGAGCAGTACTTC. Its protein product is CASSSGLPGVSEQYF.

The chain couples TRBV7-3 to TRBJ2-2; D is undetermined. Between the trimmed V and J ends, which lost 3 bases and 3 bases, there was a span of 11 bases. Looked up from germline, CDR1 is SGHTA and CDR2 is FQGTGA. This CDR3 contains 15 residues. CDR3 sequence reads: CASSFQVPDTGELFF. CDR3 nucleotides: TGTGCCAGCAGCTTTCAAGTTCCAGACACCGGGGAGCTGTTTTTT.

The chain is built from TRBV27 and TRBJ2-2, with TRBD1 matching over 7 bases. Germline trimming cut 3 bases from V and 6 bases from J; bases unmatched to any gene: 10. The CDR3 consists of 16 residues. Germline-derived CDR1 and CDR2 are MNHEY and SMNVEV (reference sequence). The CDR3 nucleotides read TGTGCCAGCAGTTTCCGACAGGGTTCAGCACCCGGGGAGCTGTTTTTT. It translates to CASSFRQGSAPGELFF.

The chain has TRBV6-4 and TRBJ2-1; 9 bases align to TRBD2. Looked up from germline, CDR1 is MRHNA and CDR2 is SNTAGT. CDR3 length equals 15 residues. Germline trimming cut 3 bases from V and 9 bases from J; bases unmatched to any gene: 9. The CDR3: CASSEETSGIGEQFF. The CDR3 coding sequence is TGTGCCAGCAGTGAGGAGACTAGCGGAATCGGTGAGCAGTTCTTC.

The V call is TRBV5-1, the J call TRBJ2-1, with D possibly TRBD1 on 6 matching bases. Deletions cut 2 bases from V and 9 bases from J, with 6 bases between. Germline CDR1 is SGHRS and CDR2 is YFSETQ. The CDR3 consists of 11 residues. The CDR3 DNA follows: TGCGCCAGCAGCTTAGGGGGTGAGCAGTTCTTC. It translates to CASSLGGEQFF. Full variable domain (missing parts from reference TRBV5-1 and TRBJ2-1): KAGVTQTPRYLIKTRGQQVTLSCSPISGHRSVSWYQQTPGQGLQFLFEYFSETQRNKGNFPGRFSGRQFSNSRSEMNVSTLELGDSALYLCASSLGGEQFFGPGTRLTVL.